These 25 T cell receptor beta chains came from one sample sequenced in a study of identical twins. TCRdb analysed the 5' RACE reads with MiXCR anew, one entry per CDR3 protein. The sample records roughly 720,000 distinct CDR3 sequences, around a sixth being singletons. The same specimen was also included in a second study, on T cells expressing NK-cell markers.

The sequenced material came from PBMCs. These receptor sequences come from a woman aged 18-29 years in good health.

The rearrangement uses TRBV7-9 and TRBJ2-1; 9 positions agree with TRBD1. From germline, CDR1 is SEHNR and CDR2 FQNEAQ (reference sequence). Trimming removed 4 bases from V and 8 bases from J; junction bases left unmatched: 9. The CDR3 length is 15 residues. Here the CDR3 reads CASSSPGQGRDEQFF. The CDR3 DNA reads TGTGCCAGCAGCTCCCCGGGACAGGGTCGAGATGAGCAGTTCTTC.

This clonotype was seen at least ten times. This chain connects TRBV3-1 to TRBJ2-3, with 14 positions matching TRBD2. The CDR3 consists of 16 residues. J gave up 9 bases and V 7 bases, and 12 bases lay outside the gene matches. Looked up from germline, CDR1 is LGHDT and CDR2 is YNNKEL (reference sequence). As DNA, the CDR3 is TGTGCCAGCACCCCGACTAGCGGGGGGGTCCCAGGAACGCAGTATTTT. Amino acids: CASTPTSGGVPGTQYF.

The gene calls are TRBV9 and TRBJ1-2; D ambiguous. Per the germline V gene, CDR1 is SGDLS and CDR2 is YYNGEE. The ends were cut back, 0 bases at V and 8 bases at J, with 11 bases in the middle. This CDR3 has 13 residues. CDR3 sequence (DNA): TGTGCCAGCAGCGTAGGTCTGGGTTCGGGCTACACCTTC. Its protein product is CASSVGLGSGYTF.

This chain links TRBV3-1 with TRBJ2-7; D is ambiguous. This CDR3 comprises 15 residues. CDR1 and CDR2 from the germline V gene are LGHDT and YNNKEL (reference sequence). Trimming stripped 0 bases from V and 3 bases from J, with 12 bases between. CDR3 DNA: TGTGCCAGCAGCCAAGAAGGATCGGGTATCTACGAGCAGTACTTC. Protein sequence: CASSQEGSGIYEQYF.

This clonotype was seen only a few times. The chain carries TRBV20-1 and TRBJ2-1; 8 bases map to TRBD2. This CDR3 is 13 amino acids long. Germline loops: CDR1 DFQATT, CDR2 SNEGSKA (reference sequence). Germline trimming cut 1 base from V and 8 bases from J; bases unmatched to any gene: 4. CDR3 sequence (DNA): TGCAGTGCTAGAGGGGGAGCGGGGGATGAGCAGTTCTTC. It encodes CSARGGAGDEQFF.

This clonotype was counted between two and nine times. The chain is built from TRBV20-1 and TRBJ2-3; a possible D gene is TRBD2 (6 bases). V lost 5 bases and J 2 bases, leaving 20 bases between the germline ends. The length of the CDR3 is 16 residues. Germline loops: CDR1 DFQATT, CDR2 SNEGSKA (reference sequence). The CDR3 DNA reads TGCAGTGCTCCTCTAGACTGGGGGGTAAACACAGATACGCAGTATTTT. Its protein product is CSAPLDWGVNTDTQYF.

This clonotype was seen more than once but under ten times. The chain combines TRBV20-1 with TRBJ2-1; 9 bases line up with TRBD2. V lost 3 bases and J lost 5; bases outside the gene matches: 11. Germline V CDR1 and CDR2: DFQATT, SNEGSKA (reference sequence). The CDR3 spans 16 residues. The DNA for the CDR3 is TGCAGTGCTAGGGGACGGGAGCGGGGGGCGGACAATGAGCAGTTCTTC. Its translation: CSARGRERGADNEQFF.

This clonotype was observed a handful of times. J is TRBJ2-5 and V is TRBV12-3 or TRBV12-4; the match to TRBD2 covers 10 bases. Trimming at V came to 2 bases and at J to 5 bases, leaving 8 bases not matched to a gene. This CDR3 has 16 amino acids. The CDR3 region has the DNA TGTGCCAGCAGTTTAATCAGCGGGAGGGCCAGTGAGACCCAGTACTTC. Translation gives CASSLISGRASETQYF.

The J gene is TRBJ2-1, the V gene TRBV3-1; 11 bases fit TRBD2. Trimming took 4 bases from V and 5 from J; bases not matched to a gene: 4. Germline CDR1 and CDR2: LGHDT and YNNKEL (reference sequence). The CDR3 contains 15 residues. The CDR3 is CASSRLAGPHNEQFF. In nucleotides, the CDR3 is TGTGCCAGCAGCCGACTAGCGGGACCTCACAATGAGCAGTTCTTC.

In this sample, this clonotype turned up a few times. The chain is built from TRBV5-1 and TRBJ2-3; possible D gene TRBD1, 5 bases. CDR3 length: 18 amino acids. V was clipped by 2 bases and J by 0 bases, with 19 bases between them. In germline, CDR1 is SGHRS, CDR2 YFSETQ. CDR3: CASSLEGDLILSTDTQYF. The DNA for the CDR3 is TGCGCCAGCAGCTTAGAAGGGGATCTAATCCTTAGCACAGATACGCAGTATTTT.

This clonotype occurred many times. This chain links TRBV6-5 with TRBJ1-1, with D hard to call. Between the trimmed V and J ends, which lost 6 bases and 4 bases, there was a span of 9 bases. The CDR3 runs to 12 residues. CDR1 is MNHEY and CDR2 is SVGAGI in the germline V gene. CDR3 sequence (DNA): TGTGCCAGCAGACGACTTGGCACTGAAGCTTTCTTT. It yields the protein CASRRLGTEAFF.

The chain links TRBV14 to TRBJ2-6, with 10 nucleotides matching TRBD1. In germline, CDR1 is SGHDN, CDR2 FVKESK. V was clipped by 2 bases and J by 0 bases; unmatched bases: 4. CDR3 size: 18 residues. In DNA form, the CDR3 reads TGTGCCAGCAGCCAAAAAGGGACAGGGGCCTCTGGGGCCAACGTCCTGACTTTC. This translates into CASSQKGTGASGANVLTF.

This clonotype came up a few times. J is TRBJ1-1 and V is TRBV7-2; the D is unclear. The CDR3 spans 14 residues. CDR1 and CDR2 (germline): SGHTA, FQGNSA. The V end lost 3 bases, the J end lost 5 bases, and 13 bases lay between the germline ends. The CDR3 here is CASSFGRAKTEAFF. DNA of the CDR3: TGTGCCAGCAGCTTCGGACGGGCTAAGACTGAAGCTTTCTTT.

The genes are TRBV12-3 or TRBV12-4 and TRBJ1-2; maybe TRBD1 (6 bases). CDR3 length: 16 amino acids. Deletions cut 3 bases from V and 6 bases from J, with 20 bases between. The CDR3: CASSFYSLTGTNGYTF. The CDR3 DNA reads TGTGCCAGCAGTTTCTACTCGCTTACAGGGACGAATGGCTACACCTTC.

The V and J genes are TRBV27 and TRBJ1-5; D is uncertain. The CDR3 is 12 residues long. V was cut by 6 bases and J by 5 bases, with 8 bases left in between. Germline assignment: CDR1 MNHEY and CDR2 SMNVEV (reference sequence). CDR3 sequence (DNA): TGTGCCAGCAGCCAACCGTATCAGCCCCAGCATTTT. It translates to CASSQPYQPQHF.

V gene TRBV12-3 or TRBV12-4 combines with J gene TRBJ1-1; D not resolved. V was pared by 3 bases and J by 8 bases, with 10 bases between. CDR3 length equals 12 residues. The CDR3 spells CASSLNGWEAFF. DNA for the CDR3: TGTGCCAGCAGTTTGAACGGATGGGAAGCTTTCTTT.

This clonotype was observed a handful of times. The rearrangement joins TRBV20-1 to TRBJ2-3, with unresolved D. The CDR3 runs to 12 residues. Germline CDR1 and CDR2: DFQATT and SNEGSKA (reference sequence). Trimming pared 5 bases from V and 1 base from J, leaving 7 bases between. CDR3 region: CSAPSRTDTQYF. CDR3 in DNA: TGCAGTGCTCCATCCCGCACAGATACGCAGTATTTT.

In its sample, this clonotype was seen many times. The chain links TRBV12-3 or TRBV12-4 to TRBJ2-3; no firm D call. This CDR3 has 12 amino acids. V lost 3 bases and J 8 bases, leaving 9 bases between the germline ends. The CDR3 region has the DNA TGTGCCAGCAGTTTCCGGGTTGGTACGCAGTATTTT. Translation: CASSFRVGTQYF.

This clonotype turned up a few times. The chain uses TRBV6-1 and TRBJ1-1; D possibly corresponds to TRBD1 (5 bases). The CDR3 is 15 residues long. Deletions cut 5 bases from V and 1 base from J, with 14 bases between. Looked up from germline, CDR1 is MNHNS and CDR2 is SASEGT. The chain's CDR3 is CASSTPGRSNTEAFF. In nucleotides, the CDR3 is TGTGCCAGCAGTACGCCGGGACGGTCGAACACTGAAGCTTTCTTT.

The rearrangement links TRBV7-9 to TRBJ2-7; no clear D gene. With 6 bases removed from V and 0 bases from J, the gap between germline ends came to 12 bases. The CDR3 runs 14 residues. Germline values: CDR1 SEHNR, CDR2 FQNEAQ (reference sequence). The CDR3 DNA is TGTGCCAGCAGGCCCTCGGCGGCCTCCTACGAGCAGTACTTC. Its protein is CASRPSAASYEQYF.

The chain combines TRBV6-1 with TRBJ1-1; D call uncertain. V lost 6 bases to trimming and J lost 5 bases, with 16 bases between them. The CDR3 consists of 14 residues. Germline V gene sequence: CDR1 MNHNS, CDR2 SASEGT. DNA for the CDR3: TGTGCCAGCAGCTCCGAGATTAGGGAGACTGAAGCTTTCTTT. Protein: CASSSEIRETEAFF.

This clonotype was detected only a few times. The chain uses TRBV12-3 or TRBV12-4 and TRBJ1-2; D not resolved. With 6 bases removed from V and 3 bases from J, the gap between germline ends came to 17 bases. The CDR3 has 15 residues. CDR3 DNA sequence: TGTGCCAGCAGCCCCGGAATCGACAAGTACTATGGCTACACCTTC. Its protein product is CASSPGIDKYYGYTF.

This clonotype was found a few times. This sequence joins TRBV4-3 and TRBJ2-7; 9 bases line up with TRBD2. The CDR3 has 16 amino acids. Germline CDR1 LGHNA, CDR2 YSLEER. V was pared by 0 bases and J by 2 bases, with 5 bases of the junction left unmatched. The CDR3 DNA reads as TGCGCCAGCAGCCAAGATTTGGGCGGGGGGGCCTACGAGCAGTACTTC. As protein: CASSQDLGGGAYEQYF.

This clonotype was counted between two and nine times. V and J are TRBV5-8 and TRBJ2-3; a weak D match, TRBD2 (5 bases). Trimming took 8 bases from V and 0 from J, leaving 16 bases between them. The germline V gene encodes CDR1 SGHTS and CDR2 YDEGEE. This CDR3 is 15 amino acids long. CDR3 DNA: TGTGCCAGGGCTGACTACTACTATAGCACAGATACGCAGTATTTT. Protein sequence: CARADYYYSTDTQYF.

This clonotype was seen only a few times. This rearrangement joins TRBV12-3 or TRBV12-4 to TRBJ2-1; D may be TRBD2 (5 bases). The CDR3 contains 14 residues. Deletions cut 2 bases from V and 9 bases from J, with 14 bases between. The CDR3 DNA reads TGTGCCAGCAGTTTAACAGCGGAGACGTCTGAGCAGTTCTTC. Translation gives CASSLTAETSEQFF.